The rows below give T cell receptor beta chains drawn from one sample of a study of early T cells in non-severe SARS-CoV-2 infection. MiXCR was run by TCRdb on the 5' RACE reads, yielding one entry per CDR3 protein. The repertoire holds about 100,000 distinct CDR3 sequences, approximately 14% seen once, with roughly 6.3% in the top ten. The sample consisted of whole blood. Receptors were obtained from an adult who was a healthcare worker with PCR-confirmed SARS-CoV-2 infection or an uninfected control (not recorded which). CDR3s include the opening cysteine and the closing phenylalanine or tryptophan. The D gene is left open where the match is weak. The listing skips clone size in some rows; elsewhere it reads once, few, many or a size class.

clone size: -; V gene: TRBV14; D gene: -; J gene: TRBJ1-6; CDR3 protein: CASSLLRGNSPLHF; CDR3 DNA: TGTGCCAGCAGCCTCCTTAGAGGGAATTCACCCCTCCACTTT
clone size: few; V gene: TRBV30; D gene: -; J gene: TRBJ1-1; CDR3 protein: CAWKSRAEAFF; CDR3 DNA: TGTGCCTGGAAATCTAGGGCTGAAGCTTTCTTT
clone size: few; V gene: TRBV7-2; D gene: -; J gene: TRBJ2-6; CDR3 protein: CASSRWPRGPGANVLTF; CDR3 DNA: TGTGCCAGCAGCCGATGGCCCAGGGGTCCTGGGGCCAACGTCCTGACTTTC
clone size: few; V gene: TRBV21-1; D gene: -; J gene: TRBJ2-7; CDR3 protein: CASSYAGLSYEQYF; CDR3 DNA: TGTGCCAGCAGCTACGCTGGACTATCCTACGAGCAGTACTTC
clone size: many; V gene: TRBV6-2/TRBV6-3; D gene: -; J gene: TRBJ2-3; CDR3 protein: CASSRLTTSTDTQYF; CDR3 DNA: TGTGCCAGCAGTCGCCTAACAACTAGCACAGATACGCAGTATTTT
clone size: -; V gene: TRBV4-2; D gene: TRBD1; J gene: TRBJ1-1; CDR3 protein: CASSQEDGTGSVEAFF; CDR3 DNA: TGTGCCAGCAGCCAAGAGGACGGGACAGGGAGTGTTGAAGCTTTCTTT
clone size: many; V gene: TRBV6-2/TRBV6-3; D gene: -; J gene: TRBJ2-1; CDR3 protein: CASSYGPGIEQFF; CDR3 DNA: TGTGCCAGCAGTTACGGGCCAGGGATTGAGCAGTTCTTC
clone size: few; V gene: TRBV4-1; D gene: TRBD2; J gene: TRBJ2-1; CDR3 protein: CASSQGLAGQYNEQFF; CDR3 DNA: TGCGCCAGCAGCCAAGGACTAGCGGGGCAATACAATGAGCAGTTCTTC
clone size: many; V gene: TRBV29-1; D gene: -; J gene: TRBJ2-1; CDR3 protein: CSGRNNEQFF; CDR3 DNA: TGCAGCGGGAGAAACAATGAGCAGTTCTTC
clone size: -; V gene: TRBV2; D gene: TRBD2; J gene: TRBJ2-1; CDR3 protein: CASRGAGLVYNEQFF; CDR3 DNA: TGTGCCAGCAGGGGCGCTGGACTAGTATACAATGAGCAGTTCTTC
clone size: many; V gene: TRBV2; D gene: -; J gene: TRBJ1-6; CDR3 protein: CASSEEKNSPLHF; CDR3 DNA: TGTGCCAGCAGTGAAGAGAAGAATTCACCCCTCCACTTT
clone size: many; V gene: TRBV3-1; D gene: TRBD1; J gene: TRBJ1-2; CDR3 protein: CASSRPEQGRGYTF; CDR3 DNA: TGTGCCAGCAGCCGCCCAGAACAGGGGAGGGGCTACACCTTC
clone size: many; V gene: TRBV20-1; D gene: TRBD1; J gene: TRBJ2-1; CDR3 protein: CSASVRGGIPNEQFF; CDR3 DNA: TGCAGTGCTAGTGTAAGAGGGGGCATTCCCAATGAGCAGTTCTTC
clone size: -; V gene: TRBV21-1; D gene: -; J gene: TRBJ2-1; CDR3 protein: CASSTRGLADRNEQFF; CDR3 DNA: TGTGCCAGCAGCACTCGGGGACTAGCGGACCGCAATGAGCAGTTCTTC
clone size: many; V gene: TRBV20-1; D gene: -; J gene: TRBJ1-1; CDR3 protein: CSAKAGDSNTEAFF; CDR3 DNA: TGCAGTGCCAAGGCAGGGGATAGCAACACTGAAGCTTTCTTT
clone size: -; V gene: TRBV4-3; D gene: -; J gene: TRBJ1-1; CDR3 protein: CASSQGTSSNTEAFF; CDR3 DNA: TGCGCCAGCAGCCAAGGTACTAGCAGCAACACTGAAGCTTTCTTT
clone size: many; V gene: TRBV12-3/TRBV12-4; D gene: -; J gene: TRBJ1-1; CDR3 protein: CASSPTISAEAFF; CDR3 DNA: TGTGCCAGCAGCCCTACTATTTCGGCTGAAGCTTTCTTT
clone size: few; V gene: TRBV2; D gene: -; J gene: TRBJ1-1; CDR3 protein: CASSEGPQRAFF; CDR3 DNA: TGTGCCAGCAGTGAAGGCCCGCAAAGGGCTTTCTTT